This is a list of T cell receptor beta chains from one sample in a study of OX40 agonist ivuxolimab in advanced cancers. Produced via immunoSEQ multiplex PCR; TCRdb's table is partial and in-frame only. There are about 77,000 clones in the sample; under 90% occur only once, and about 2.3% lies in the top ten. The material was CD4+ or CD8+ T cells sorted from blood, obtained in a trial of the OX40 agonist ivuxolimab. These receptors came from an adult with an advanced solid tumor such as melanoma, head and neck, liver or kidney cancer. The CDR3 runs from the conserved cysteine through the conserved F or W. The D gene is left open where the match is weak. Some rows have no size entry. The others give once, few or many, or a class for an expanded clone.

len: 15
abundance: -
v_gene: TRBV18
d_gene: TRBD1
j_gene: TRBJ1-5
CDR3nt: TGTGCCAGCTCCCAGGGGGCTTCGGGCAATCAGCCCCAGCATTTT
CDR3aa: CASSQGASGNQPQHF

len: 13
abundance: -
v_gene: TRBV6-1
d_gene: -
j_gene: TRBJ1-1
CDR3nt: TGTGCCAGCAGTGAACACGTGAACACTGAAGCTTTCTTT
CDR3aa: CASSEHVNTEAFF

len: 15
abundance: -
v_gene: TRBV11-3
d_gene: TRBD1
j_gene: TRBJ1-1
CDR3nt: TGTGCCAGCAGCCGTGGACAGGGGGCGTCTACTGAAGCTTTCTTT
CDR3aa: CASSRGQGASTEAFF

len: 16
abundance: -
v_gene: TRBV28
d_gene: TRBD1
j_gene: TRBJ1-2
CDR3nt: TGTGCCAGCAGTTCCGGGACAGGCTTTCTTGACTATGGCTACACCTTC
CDR3aa: CASSSGTGFLDYGYTF

len: 15
abundance: -
v_gene: TRBV11-2
d_gene: TRBD2
j_gene: TRBJ2-3
CDR3nt: TGTGCCAGCAGCTTTAGCGGGTACAGCACAGATACGCAGTATTTT
CDR3aa: CASSFSGYSTDTQYF

len: 15
abundance: -
v_gene: TRBV11-3
d_gene: TRBD1
j_gene: TRBJ2-1
CDR3nt: TGTGCCAGCAGCCCTACGAAGGGGGCGGACAATGAGCAGTTCTTC
CDR3aa: CASSPTKGADNEQFF

len: 16
abundance: -
v_gene: TRBV6-5
d_gene: -
j_gene: TRBJ2-6
CDR3nt: TGTGCCAGCAGTTACGTTTCGGGCTCTGGGGCCAACGTCCTGACTTTC
CDR3aa: CASSYVSGSGANVLTF

len: 15
abundance: -
v_gene: TRBV5-4
d_gene: TRBD1
j_gene: TRBJ2-2
CDR3nt: TGTGCCAGCAGCTTGGGGGCAGGGGGATCGGGGGAGCTGTTTTTT
CDR3aa: CASSLGAGGSGELFF

len: 15
abundance: -
v_gene: TRBV9
d_gene: TRBD1
j_gene: TRBJ2-7
CDR3nt: TGTGCCAGCAGCGTGGGAGGCGGCAGGGGGCTCGAGCAGTACTTC
CDR3aa: CASSVGGGRGLEQYF

len: 14
abundance: -
v_gene: TRBV19
d_gene: -
j_gene: TRBJ1-1
CDR3nt: TGTGCCAGTAGTATAGGAGGTATGGGCACTGAAGCTTTCTTT
CDR3aa: CASSIGGMGTEAFF

len: 14
abundance: -
v_gene: TRBV7-9
d_gene: TRBD2
j_gene: TRBJ2-7
CDR3nt: TGTGCCAGCAGCGTCCTAGCGGGGTTCTACGAGCAGTACTTC
CDR3aa: CASSVLAGFYEQYF

len: 14
abundance: -
v_gene: TRBV6-1
d_gene: TRBD2
j_gene: TRBJ2-1
CDR3nt: TGTGCCAGCAGTATAACTAGCGGGGCGTATGAGCAGTTCTTC
CDR3aa: CASSITSGAYEQFF

len: 15
abundance: -
v_gene: TRBV5-1
d_gene: TRBD2
j_gene: TRBJ2-3
CDR3nt: TGCGCCAGCAGCCCGGTAGGACTAGAGTCAGATACGCAGTATTTT
CDR3aa: CASSPVGLESDTQYF

len: 13
abundance: -
v_gene: TRBV5-1
d_gene: -
j_gene: TRBJ2-7
CDR3nt: TGCGCCAGCAGCCCCCTTTTTACCTACGAGCAGTACTTC
CDR3aa: CASSPLFTYEQYF

len: 14
abundance: -
v_gene: TRBV5-6
d_gene: -
j_gene: TRBJ2-7
CDR3nt: TGTGCCAGCAGCTTGGGGACGACGGGTTACGAGCAGTACTTC
CDR3aa: CASSLGTTGYEQYF

len: 18
abundance: -
v_gene: TRBV23-1
d_gene: TRBD1
j_gene: TRBJ2-7
CDR3nt: TGCGCCAGCAGTCCGGGACAGGGGTGTTCCCATTTCTCCTACGAGCAGTACTTC
CDR3aa: CASSPGQGCSHFSYEQYF

len: 14
abundance: -
v_gene: TRBV6-5
d_gene: -
j_gene: TRBJ2-5
CDR3nt: TGTGCCAGCAGTCCCCCGGGACTGCGAGAGACCCAGTACTTC
CDR3aa: CASSPPGLRETQYF

len: 15
abundance: -
v_gene: TRBV28
d_gene: TRBD1
j_gene: TRBJ2-4
CDR3nt: TGTGCCAGCAGTCAGACCGGGACAGGGGAAAACATTCAGTACTTC
CDR3aa: CASSQTGTGENIQYF

len: 15
abundance: once
v_gene: TRBV6-6
d_gene: TRBD1
j_gene: TRBJ2-7
CDR3nt: TGTGCCACCTCCTCTGGACAGGCACCTCCCTACGAGCAGTACTTC
CDR3aa: CATSSGQAPPYEQYF

len: 18
abundance: -
v_gene: TRBV5-3
d_gene: -
j_gene: TRBJ2-2
CDR3nt: TGTGCCAGAAGCTTGTCCCCTCTAGCCCCTCGTAACACCGGGGAGCTGTTTTTT
CDR3aa: CARSLSPLAPRNTGELFF

len: 15
abundance: -
v_gene: TRBV7-9
d_gene: TRBD1
j_gene: TRBJ1-1
CDR3nt: TGTGCCAGCAGTAGACAGGGGGCGATGAACGCTGAAGCTTTCTTT
CDR3aa: CASSRQGAMNAEAFF

len: 15
abundance: -
v_gene: TRBV6-1
d_gene: -
j_gene: TRBJ1-5
CDR3nt: TGTGCCAGCAGAACTGAGACGGGCCTCATTCAGCCCCAGCATTTT
CDR3aa: CASRTETGLIQPQHF

len: 17
abundance: -
v_gene: TRBV6-1
d_gene: -
j_gene: TRBJ1-6
CDR3nt: TGTGCCAGCAGTGAAGGGGGGGGGAGCTCCTATAATTCACCCCTCCACTTT
CDR3aa: CASSEGGGSSYNSPLHF

len: 12
abundance: -
v_gene: TRBV7-8
d_gene: -
j_gene: TRBJ1-2
CDR3nt: TGTGCCAGCAGCTTGAACGTCTATGGCTACACCTTC
CDR3aa: CASSLNVYGYTF

len: 13
abundance: -
v_gene: TRBV29-1
d_gene: -
j_gene: TRBJ1-1
CDR3nt: TGCAGGGGAGAGGGGCTTTTGAACACTGAAGCTTTCTTT
CDR3aa: CRGEGLLNTEAFF

len: 15
abundance: -
v_gene: TRBV7-2
d_gene: -
j_gene: TRBJ1-3
CDR3nt: TGTGCCAGCAGCTCGCGGGGGGGAGCGGGAAACACCATATATTTT
CDR3aa: CASSSRGGAGNTIYF

len: 13
abundance: -
v_gene: TRBV5-6
d_gene: -
j_gene: TRBJ1-5
CDR3nt: TGTGCCAGCAGCTTGGCCCCTTTTCAGCCCCAGCATTTT
CDR3aa: CASSLAPFQPQHF

len: 14
abundance: -
v_gene: TRBV5-1
d_gene: TRBD2
j_gene: TRBJ2-7
CDR3nt: TGCGCCAGCAGCGTACTAGCGGGAGACTACGAGCAGTACTTC
CDR3aa: CASSVLAGDYEQYF

len: 13
abundance: -
v_gene: TRBV15
d_gene: -
j_gene: TRBJ1-1
CDR3nt: TGTGCCACCACCTGGGGAGGGGGCACTGAAGCTTTCTTT
CDR3aa: CATTWGGGTEAFF

len: 12
abundance: -
v_gene: TRBV7-8
d_gene: -
j_gene: TRBJ1-1
CDR3nt: TGTGCCAGCAGCTTACTAAACGGGAAAGCTTTCTTT
CDR3aa: CASSLLNGKAFF

len: 15
abundance: -
v_gene: TRBV7-2
d_gene: TRBD1
j_gene: TRBJ1-2
CDR3nt: TGTGCCAGCAGCCCACAGGGGCGCTCTAACTATGGCTACACCTTC
CDR3aa: CASSPQGRSNYGYTF

len: 16
abundance: -
v_gene: TRBV19
d_gene: TRBD1
j_gene: TRBJ1-5
CDR3nt: TGTGCCAGTAGGGTTGATCTCGGACAGGGCGCCCAGCCCCAGCATTTT
CDR3aa: CASRVDLGQGAQPQHF

len: 14
abundance: -
v_gene: TRBV6-5
d_gene: -
j_gene: TRBJ1-5
CDR3nt: TGTGCCAGCAGTTATCAGGCTTCCAATCAGCCCCAGCATTTT
CDR3aa: CASSYQASNQPQHF

len: 16
abundance: -
v_gene: TRBV5-1
d_gene: -
j_gene: TRBJ2-3
CDR3nt: TGCGCCAGCAGCTTAGAGCCGGGACGGTACACAGATACGCAGTATTTT
CDR3aa: CASSLEPGRYTDTQYF

len: 14
abundance: -
v_gene: TRBV19
d_gene: -
j_gene: TRBJ1-4
CDR3nt: TGTGCCAGTAGTATCACCACATCTCCGGGAAAACTGTTTTTT
CDR3aa: CASSITTSPGKLFF

len: 13
abundance: -
v_gene: TRBV5-1
d_gene: -
j_gene: TRBJ1-2
CDR3nt: TGCGCCAGCAGCTGGACGGCAGATGGAGGCTACACCTTC
CDR3aa: CASSWTADGGYTF

len: 13
abundance: -
v_gene: TRBV10-3
d_gene: -
j_gene: TRBJ2-7
CDR3nt: TGTGCCATCAGTGCTAAGCCCGATGGAGAGCAGTACTTC
CDR3aa: CAISAKPDGEQYF

len: 14
abundance: few
v_gene: TRBV2
d_gene: TRBD1
j_gene: TRBJ2-1
CDR3nt: TGTGCCAGCAGGGCGGACAGGGACCACAATGAGCAGTTCTTC
CDR3aa: CASRADRDHNEQFF

len: 10
abundance: -
v_gene: TRBV2
d_gene: -
j_gene: TRBJ1-2
CDR3nt: TGTGCCAGCAAGAACTATGGCTACACCTTC
CDR3aa: CASKNYGYTF

len: 15
abundance: -
v_gene: TRBV6-6
d_gene: -
j_gene: TRBJ2-1
CDR3nt: TGTGCCAGCAGTTCCGGGCCCCTAGAGAACAATGAGCAGTTCTTC
CDR3aa: CASSSGPLENNEQFF

len: 12
abundance: -
v_gene: TRBV25-1
d_gene: -
j_gene: TRBJ1-2
CDR3nt: TGTGCCAGCAGAGGGGACAACTATGGCTACACCTTC
CDR3aa: CASRGDNYGYTF

len: 13
abundance: -
v_gene: TRBV11-2
d_gene: -
j_gene: TRBJ1-2
CDR3nt: TGTGCCAGTAGGAGGCCCTCGGACAATGGCTACACCTTC
CDR3aa: CASRRPSDNGYTF

len: 12
abundance: -
v_gene: TRBV30
d_gene: TRBD1
j_gene: TRBJ1-1
CDR3nt: TGTGCCTTGGACAGGGTGAGGCCTGAAGCTTTCTTT
CDR3aa: CALDRVRPEAFF

len: 17
abundance: -
v_gene: TRBV19
d_gene: -
j_gene: TRBJ1-1
CDR3nt: TGTGCCAGTAGTATCTCTGGTTCGGACGCGAGGGGCACTGAAGCTTTCTTT
CDR3aa: CASSISGSDARGTEAFF

len: 11
abundance: -
v_gene: TRBV6-1
d_gene: -
j_gene: TRBJ1-5
CDR3nt: TGTGCCAGCTCCGGGTATCAGCCCCAGCATTTT
CDR3aa: CASSGYQPQHF

len: 11
abundance: -
v_gene: TRBV28
d_gene: -
j_gene: TRBJ1-2
CDR3nt: TGTGCCAGCAGGACAGGCCCTGGCTACACCTTC
CDR3aa: CASRTGPGYTF

len: 17
abundance: -
v_gene: TRBV11-3
d_gene: TRBD2
j_gene: TRBJ2-1
CDR3nt: TGTGCCAGCAGCTTAGGGCCCCCGGGACTACTACGCAATGAGCAGTTCTTC
CDR3aa: CASSLGPPGLLRNEQFF

len: 12
abundance: once
v_gene: TRBV5-1
d_gene: -
j_gene: TRBJ1-3
CDR3nt: TGCGCCAGCGCGGGACCTGGAAACACCATATATTTT
CDR3aa: CASAGPGNTIYF

len: 14
abundance: few
v_gene: TRBV5-6
d_gene: -
j_gene: TRBJ2-5
CDR3nt: TGTGCCAGCAGCTTGGGCGGAAATCAAGAGACCCAGTACTTC
CDR3aa: CASSLGGNQETQYF

len: 16
abundance: -
v_gene: TRBV25-1
d_gene: -
j_gene: TRBJ2-7
CDR3nt: TGTGCCAGCAGTGACTCCCGCGACAGGTACTCCTACGAGCAGTACTTC
CDR3aa: CASSDSRDRYSYEQYF

len: 15
abundance: -
v_gene: TRBV11-3
d_gene: TRBD2
j_gene: TRBJ2-3
CDR3nt: TGTGCCAGCAGCTTCGGGAGGGGGGCCTGGGATACGCAGTATTTT
CDR3aa: CASSFGRGAWDTQYF

len: 15
abundance: -
v_gene: TRBV5-8
d_gene: -
j_gene: TRBJ2-1
CDR3nt: TGTGCCAGCAGCTCTGCCCTCCCATCCTACAATGAGCAGTTCTTC
CDR3aa: CASSSALPSYNEQFF

len: 17
abundance: -
v_gene: TRBV2
d_gene: -
j_gene: TRBJ1-5
CDR3nt: TGTGCCAGCAGTGATATCAGGCAGGGGCGAGACAATCAGCCCCAGCATTTT
CDR3aa: CASSDIRQGRDNQPQHF

len: 16
abundance: -
v_gene: TRBV19
d_gene: TRBD2
j_gene: TRBJ2-1
CDR3nt: TGTGCCAGTAGTCTCGGACTAGCGGGAGGGTACAATGAGCAGTTCTTC
CDR3aa: CASSLGLAGGYNEQFF